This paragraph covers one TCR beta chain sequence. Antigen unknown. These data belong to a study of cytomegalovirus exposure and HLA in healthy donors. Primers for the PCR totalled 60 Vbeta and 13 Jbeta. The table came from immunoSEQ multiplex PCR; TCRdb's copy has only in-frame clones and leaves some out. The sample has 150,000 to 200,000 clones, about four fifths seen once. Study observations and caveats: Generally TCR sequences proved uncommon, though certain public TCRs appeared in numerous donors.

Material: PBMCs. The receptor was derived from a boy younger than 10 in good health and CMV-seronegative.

CDR3 amino acids: CSAQGNGYTF. The CDR3 DNA follows: TGCAGTGCCCAGGGGAATGGCTACACCTTC. V gene TRBV20-1 combines with J gene TRBJ1-2, with TRBD1 as a possible D gene (6 bases). This CDR3 has 10 residues. Trimming took off 6 bases at V and 6 bases at J, with 8 bases between the two ends. The V gene's germline CDR1 is DFQATT and CDR2 SNEGSKA (reference sequence).